Listed below are T cell receptor beta chains from one sample, sequenced in a study of T cell changes during pregnancy in multiple sclerosis. Generated by immunoSEQ multiplex PCR, the TCRdb table keeps only in-frame clones and is missing some. Of about 60,000 clones in the sample, about 90% are singletons; the top ten hold about 0.8%. Sequences were derived from CD4+ T cells from peripheral blood mononuclear cells, sampled in the first trimester of pregnancy. Receptor source: a female donor with multiple sclerosis, enrolled in a pregnancy study. The CDR3 runs from the conserved cysteine through the conserved F or W. A D gene is named only where the DNA matches it firmly. Clone size is not always given. Where it is, it says once, few, many or a class for expanded clones.

J: TRBJ2-2
V: TRBV9
D: TRBD2
size: NA
DNA: TGTGCCAGCAGCGTAAGCAGGGTTAAAGCGGGGCCGGGGACCGGGGAGCTGTTTTTT
CDR3: CASSVSRVKAGPGTGELFF

J: TRBJ1-3
V: TRBV7-9
D: NA
size: NA
DNA: TGTGCCAGCAGATCAGGGGTTATTGGAAACACCATATATTTT
CDR3: CASRSGVIGNTIYF

J: TRBJ1-1
V: TRBV5-6
D: NA
size: once
DNA: TGTGCCAGCAGCTCGGAGGGGTTAGTGAACACTGAAGCTTTCTTT
CDR3: CASSSEGLVNTEAFF

J: TRBJ2-7
V: TRBV6-1
D: TRBD1
size: NA
DNA: TGTGCCAGCAGGGGACAGGGAGACTACGAGCAGTACTTC
CDR3: CASRGQGDYEQYF

J: TRBJ2-7
V: TRBV7-2
D: TRBD2
size: NA
DNA: TGTGCCAGCAGCTACCGGACTAGCGACTACGAGCAGTACTTC
CDR3: CASSYRTSDYEQYF

J: TRBJ1-5
V: TRBV18
D: NA
size: NA
DNA: TGTGCCAGCTCACCAGACCAGGGCGGTCAGCCCCAGCATTTT
CDR3: CASSPDQGGQPQHF

J: TRBJ2-7
V: TRBV7-2
D: TRBD2
size: NA
DNA: TGTGCCAGCAGCCAGAGCGGGGCCTGGGGCGAGCAGTACTTC
CDR3: CASSQSGAWGEQYF

J: TRBJ2-1
V: TRBV18
D: TRBD2
size: once
DNA: TGTGCCAGCTCGCCTACGAGACTAGCGGGTAACAATGAGCAGTTCTTC
CDR3: CASSPTRLAGNNEQFF

J: TRBJ1-3
V: TRBV6-1
D: TRBD1
size: few
DNA: TGTGCCAGCAGTGTGGCAGGGGGCAGTAACACCATATATTTT
CDR3: CASSVAGGSNTIYF

J: TRBJ2-3
V: TRBV7-2
D: NA
size: NA
DNA: TGTGCCAGCAGCTTATACTGGGATACGCAGTATTTT
CDR3: CASSLYWDTQYF

J: TRBJ2-7
V: TRBV28
D: NA
size: once
DNA: TGTGCCAGCAGGGGGCCAGGTGGCTTATCCGAGCAGTACTTC
CDR3: CASRGPGGLSEQYF

J: TRBJ1-3
V: TRBV4-3
D: TRBD1
size: NA
DNA: TGCGCCAGCAGCCAAGATGACAGGGTTGGAAACACCATATATTTT
CDR3: CASSQDDRVGNTIYF

J: TRBJ2-2
V: TRBV10-2
D: TRBD1
size: NA
DNA: TGCGCCGGTAAGGGGGCGCAGAACACCGGGGAGCTGTTTTTT
CDR3: CAGKGAQNTGELFF

J: TRBJ1-1
V: TRBV9
D: NA
size: NA
DNA: TGTGCCAGCAGCGTGGGGGTGGAGGGAACTGAAGCTTTCTTT
CDR3: CASSVGVEGTEAFF

J: TRBJ1-2
V: TRBV7-9
D: TRBD1
size: once
DNA: TGTGCCAGCAGCCCCCAAATATGGACAGGGGGGAACTATGGCTACACCTTC
CDR3: CASSPQIWTGGNYGYTF

J: TRBJ2-3
V: TRBV27
D: NA
size: once
DNA: TGTGCCAGCAGACTTCAGGGAACAGATACGCAGTATTTT
CDR3: CASRLQGTDTQYF

J: TRBJ1-2
V: TRBV19
D: TRBD1
size: NA
DNA: TGTGCCGTCAGGGACGAGGACAGGGACAGCTATGGCTACACCTTC
CDR3: CAVRDEDRDSYGYTF

J: TRBJ1-4
V: TRBV27
D: NA
size: NA
DNA: TGTGCCAGCATTTTGCGGGAACCTGCAACTAATGAAAAACTGTTTTTT
CDR3: CASILREPATNEKLFF

J: TRBJ1-5
V: TRBV2
D: TRBD1
size: NA
DNA: TGTGCCAGCAACCCGGGACAGGGGAGGCAGCCCCAGCATTTT
CDR3: CASNPGQGRQPQHF

J: TRBJ2-7
V: TRBV27
D: NA
size: NA
DNA: TGTGCCAGCAGTTTAGGACTGGCTGGCGAGCAGTACTTC
CDR3: CASSLGLAGEQYF

J: TRBJ1-2
V: TRBV6-1
D: NA
size: few
DNA: TGTGCCAGCAGTGAAACAGGGCCCAACTATGGCTACACCTTC
CDR3: CASSETGPNYGYTF